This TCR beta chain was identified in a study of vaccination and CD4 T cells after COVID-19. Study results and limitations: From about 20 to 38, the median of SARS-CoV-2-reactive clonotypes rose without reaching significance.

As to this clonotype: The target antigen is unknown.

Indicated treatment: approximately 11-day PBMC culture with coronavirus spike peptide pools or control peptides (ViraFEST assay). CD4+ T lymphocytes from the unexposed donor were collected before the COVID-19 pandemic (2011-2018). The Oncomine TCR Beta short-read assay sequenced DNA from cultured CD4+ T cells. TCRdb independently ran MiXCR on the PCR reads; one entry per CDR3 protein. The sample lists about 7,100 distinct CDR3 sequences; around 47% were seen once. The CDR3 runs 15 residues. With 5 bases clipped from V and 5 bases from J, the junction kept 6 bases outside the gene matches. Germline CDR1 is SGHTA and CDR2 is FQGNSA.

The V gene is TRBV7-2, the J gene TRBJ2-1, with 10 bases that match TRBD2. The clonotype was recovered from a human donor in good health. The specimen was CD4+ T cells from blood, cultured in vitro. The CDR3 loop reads CASSPGLAKNNEQFF. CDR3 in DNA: TGTGCCAGCAGCCCGGGACTAGCGAAGAACAATGAGCAGTTCTTC.